Listed here are 25 T cell receptor beta chains from one sample, sequenced in a study of CD8 T cells in ankylosing spondylitis. TCRdb reprocessed the 5' RACE reads via MiXCR and lists one record per CDR3 protein. Here the sample spans 160,000 or so distinct CDR3 sequences, around 8.9% being singletons. Sequencing input: blood, either unsorted or a sorted T cell fraction (not recorded which). Receptor source: a female donor with ankylosing spondylitis or in good health (not recorded which).

The chain uses TRBV7-9 and TRBJ2-7, with D tentatively TRBD1 (5 bases). Germline assignment: CDR1 SEHNR and CDR2 FQNEAQ (reference sequence). This CDR3 is built from 15 residues. V was clipped by 2 bases and J by 5 bases, with 16 bases between them. CDR3 protein: CASSLFQGVADEQYF. DNA for the CDR3: TGTGCCAGCAGCTTATTCCAGGGTGTTGCGGACGAGCAGTACTTC. Filled out from reference TRBV7-9 and TRBJ2-7, the complete variable domain reads DTGVSQNPRHKITKRGQNVTFRCDPISEHNRLYWYRQTLGQGPEFLTYFQNEAQLEKSRLLSDRFSAERPKGSFSTLEIQRTEQGDSAMYLCASSLFQGVADEQYFGPGTRLTVT.

This clonotype was counted between two and nine times. The chain's CDR3 is CASSGLAEYEQYF. The CDR3 coding sequence is TGTGCCAGCAGCGGACTAGCGGAATACGAGCAGTACTTC. The chain employs TRBV2 and TRBJ2-7, with TRBD2 identical over 10 bases. CDR1 and CDR2 (germline): SNHLY, FYNNEI. This CDR3 has 13 residues. V dropped 6 bases and J dropped 4; count of bases not matched to a gene: 3.

This clonotype turned up a few times. V and J are TRBV6-1 and TRBJ2-1, with a possible D match to TRBD2 (5 bases). Germline CDR1 and CDR2: MNHNS and SASEGT. The CDR3 contains 15 residues. V shed 7 bases and J shed 6 bases, with 19 bases lying between them. The CDR3 bases are TGTGCCAGCACTATCCAGTTGGGGAGCAGCAATGAGCAGTTCTTC. Translated: CASTIQLGSSNEQFF.

This clonotype was counted only a few times. The genes are TRBV6-1 and TRBJ1-2; 7 positions agree with TRBD1. This CDR3 region has 15 residues. Germline-derived CDR1 and CDR2 are MNHNS and SASEGT. V dropped 5 bases and J dropped 8; count of bases not matched to a gene: 14. The CDR3 protein is CASSKSGTDGRGYTF. DNA of the CDR3: TGTGCCAGCAGTAAATCCGGGACAGATGGTCGGGGCTACACCTTC.

This clonotype has at least ten counts. The chain joins TRBV7-8 to TRBJ1-1; the D is unclear. Trimming cost V 5 bases and J 1 base, with 8 bases left between them. Germline lookup yields CDR1 SGHVS and CDR2 FQNEAQ. This CDR3 comprises 13 residues. CDR3 DNA sequence: TGTGCCAGCAGCCTTATGACGAACACTGAAGCTTTCTTT. It encodes CASSLMTNTEAFF.

This clonotype was found many times. This chain joins TRBV25-1 and TRBJ1-5; possibly TRBD1 for D (6 bases). CDR3 length: 14 residues. Germline assignment: CDR1 MGHDK and CDR2 SYGVNS. V shed 6 bases and J shed 6 bases, with 15 bases lying between them. The CDR3 spells CASSARGGFQPQHF. The CDR3, as DNA: TGTGCCAGCAGCGCAAGGGGGGGATTTCAGCCCCAGCATTTT.

The rearrangement uses TRBV9 and TRBJ2-2, with 13 bases matching TRBD2. Trimming cost V 4 bases and J 5 bases; bases outside gene matches: 5. The CDR3 covers 16 residues. Germline lookup yields CDR1 SGDLS and CDR2 YYNGEE. As DNA, the CDR3 is TGTGCCAGCAGCCCCCGGACTAGCGGGAGAACCGGGGAGCTGTTTTTT. It encodes CASSPRTSGRTGELFF. Full variable domain (missing parts from reference TRBV9 and TRBJ2-2): DSGVTQTPKHLITATGQRVTLRCSPRSGDLSVYWYQQSLDQGLQFLIQYYNGEERAKGNILERFSAQQFPDLHSELNLSSLELGDSALYFCASSPRTSGRTGELFFGEGSRLTVL.

This clonotype was recorded at least ten times. This chain joins TRBV11-2 and TRBJ1-5; D remains ambiguous. Germline CDR1 reads SGHAT; CDR2 reads FQNNGV. Trimming stripped 5 bases from V and 3 bases from J, with 5 bases between. The CDR3 is made up of 12 amino acids. CDR3 protein: CASSNYNQPQHF. CDR3 coding DNA: TGTGCCAGCAGCAATTACAATCAGCCCCAGCATTTT.

This clonotype was observed many times. The V call is TRBV12-3 or TRBV12-4, the J call TRBJ1-3; perhaps TRBD1 as D (5 bases). This CDR3 contains 15 residues. V was pared by 5 bases and J by 0 bases, with 11 bases between. This CDR3 is CASSPTASSGNTIYF. The CDR3 DNA reads as TGTGCCAGCAGTCCGACAGCCTCCTCTGGAAACACCATATATTTT.

This clonotype was seen more than once but under ten times. The chain links TRBV4-3 to TRBJ2-7; either TRBD1 or TRBD2 may supply D (6 bases each). V dropped 4 bases and J dropped 8 bases, with 24 bases sitting between them. The V gene's germline CDR1 is LGHNA and CDR2 YSLEER. This CDR3 has 16 amino acids. This CDR3 is CASSPGGVDSSSQQYF. The CDR3 DNA sequence: TGCGCCAGCAGCCCCGGGGGAGTGGACAGCTCCAGCCAGCAGTACTTC.

This clonotype came up many times. The chain carries TRBV6-5 and TRBJ1-1; the D gene is possibly TRBD1 (5 bases). The CDR3 loop spans 16 amino acids. Germline V gene lookup returns CDR1 MNHEY and CDR2 SVGAGI. V was trimmed by 3 bases and J by 1 base, leaving 15 bases between them. The CDR3: CASSYSGGVANTEAFF. CDR3 bases: TGTGCCAGCAGTTATTCCGGGGGGGTGGCGAACACTGAAGCTTTCTTT.

V usage is TRBV12-3 or TRBV12-4 and J usage is TRBJ2-1, with D perhaps matching TRBD2 (5 bases). The V gene lost 9 bases and the J gene lost 0 bases, with 15 bases spanning the gap. The CDR3 is 15 amino acids. DNA for the CDR3: TGTGCCAGTGGTGGCGGACTTAGCTCCTACAATGAGCAGTTCTTC. It encodes CASGGGLSSYNEQFF.

V gene TRBV6-5 combines with J gene TRBJ2-7; D unresolved. This CDR3 is 12 amino acids long. Germline V gives CDR1 MNHEY, CDR2 SVGAGI. V lost 4 bases, J lost 5 bases, and 9 bases lay in between. The CDR3 sequence is CASSSDGNEQYF. The DNA for the CDR3 is TGTGCCAGCAGTTCGGACGGCAACGAGCAGTACTTC.

With regard to this clonotype: A much larger clone differs by one base, so this may be a read error. The chain combines TRBV6-1 with TRBJ2-1, with 12 bases lining up with TRBD2. Germline CDR1 is MNHNS and CDR2 is SASEGT. The CDR3 totals 16 residues. In nucleotides, the CDR3 is TGTACCAGCAGTCAACTAGCGGGAGGATCCTACAATGAGCAGTTCTTC. This translates into CTSSQLAGGSYNEQFF.

Only a few counts were recorded for this clonotype. The gene calls are TRBV18 and TRBJ2-6; no clear D gene. CDR1 is KGHSH and CDR2 is LQKENI in the germline V gene. Trimming left V 4 bases short and J 0 bases short, with 10 bases between. The CDR3 loop spans 16 amino acids. CDR3: CASSHPSGSGANVLTF. CDR3 nucleotide sequence: TGTGCCAGCTCACATCCGTCGGGCTCTGGGGCCAACGTCCTGACTTTC. Using reference TRBV18 and TRBJ2-6 for the parts outside the CDR3, the full variable domain is NAGVMQNPRHLVRRRGQEARLRCSPMKGHSHVYWYRQLPEEGLKFMVYLQKENIIDESGMPKERFSAEFPKEGPSILRIQQVVRGDSAAYFCASSHPSGSGANVLTFGAGSRLTVL.

This clonotype has a count of ten or more. The J gene is TRBJ2-3, the V gene TRBV29-1, with 7 bases matching TRBD1. CDR1 is SQVTM, CDR2 ANQGSEA, per germline. V shed 8 bases, J shed 10 bases, and the junction held 18 bases outside the gene matches. The CDR3 consists of 14 residues. The CDR3 region is CSSLDRSGPAAQYF. CDR3 nucleotide sequence: TGCAGCTCCTTGGACAGGTCAGGCCCAGCAGCGCAGTATTTT.

V and J are TRBV7-9 and TRBJ2-5; D is uncertain. The V gene's germline CDR1 is SEHNR and CDR2 FQNEAQ (reference sequence). The CDR3 covers 15 residues. V shed 3 bases and J shed 5 bases, with 16 bases lying between them. The CDR3 nucleotides read TGTGCCAGCAGCTTGAGGACCCCTTTGGTGGAGACCCAGTACTTC. Translated: CASSLRTPLVETQYF.

This clonotype came up many times. CDR3 sequence reads: CASSGGALQGETQYF. In nucleotides, the CDR3 is TGTGCCAGCAGCGGTGGGGCCCTGCAGGGAGAGACCCAGTACTTC. The V gene is TRBV9, the J gene TRBJ2-5; D possibly corresponds to TRBD1 (5 bases). Trimming pared 3 bases from V and 4 bases from J, leaving 16 bases between. CDR1 is SGDLS and CDR2 is YYNGEE in the germline V gene. This CDR3 is built from 15 residues. Full variable domain (outside the CDR3, taken from reference TRBV9 and TRBJ2-5): DSGVTQTPKHLITATGQRVTLRCSPRSGDLSVYWYQQSLDQGLQFLIQYYNGEERAKGNILERFSAQQFPDLHSELNLSSLELGDSALYFCASSGGALQGETQYFGPGTRLLVL.

This clonotype was detected ten times or more. The chain links TRBV4-3 to TRBJ2-4; D remains unclear. The CDR3 is 15 residues long. Germline V CDR1 and CDR2: LGHNA, YSLEER. V lost 1 base to trimming and J lost 0 bases, with 7 bases between them. CDR3 nucleotides: TGCGCCAGCAGCCAAGGGGAAGTAGCCAAAAACATTCAGTACTTC. It is translated as CASSQGEVAKNIQYF.

This clonotype showed up just a few times. The chain employs TRBV20-1 and TRBJ2-3, with 14 bases that match TRBD2. Germline values: CDR1 DFQATT, CDR2 SNEGSKA (reference sequence). The CDR3 is 21 residues long. J lost 2 bases, V lost 0 bases, and 16 bases had no gene match. The CDR3 here is CSARDPPTSGRARGATDTQYF. The CDR3 nucleotides read TGCAGTGCTAGAGATCCCCCGACTAGCGGGAGGGCCCGGGGGGCCACAGATACGCAGTATTTT.

This clonotype has at least ten counts. As DNA, the CDR3 is TGTGCCAGCAGCTTAGCTGGACAGGGTTTGTATGAGCAGTTCTTC. It is translated as CASSLAGQGLYEQFF. V usage is TRBV7-6 and J usage is TRBJ2-1, with 8 bases lining up with TRBD1. CDR1 and CDR2 (germline): SGHVS, FNYEAQ. This CDR3 has 15 residues. The V segment lost 0 bases and the J segment 8 bases; nucleotides outside the gene matches: 6.

This clonotype was detected many times. CDR3 residues: CASGDKNIQYF. The CDR3 DNA is TGTGCCAGTGGCGACAAAAACATTCAGTACTTC. The J gene is TRBJ2-4, the V gene TRBV9, with D unclear. There are 11 residues in the CDR3. From germline, CDR1 is SGDLS and CDR2 YYNGEE. Trimming left V 8 bases short and J 3 bases short, with 6 bases between.

This clonotype was found many times. The chain links TRBV20-1 to TRBJ1-4; TRBD1 might be the D (6 bases). CDR3 length: 13 amino acids. Germline V gene lookup returns CDR1 DFQATT and CDR2 SNEGSKA (reference sequence). The V end was cut by 5 bases, the J end by 8 bases, with 15 bases between. CDR3 sequence: CSAPKGGGEKLFF. The DNA for the CDR3 is TGCAGTGCTCCTAAGGGGGGTGGCGAAAAACTGTTTTTT.

This clonotype was seen at least ten times. The chain employs TRBV7-2 and TRBJ2-2, with 7 bases that match TRBD2. The CDR3 runs to 16 residues. Germline CDR1 and CDR2: SGHTA and FQGNSA. With V trimmed by 4 bases and J by 3 bases, 8 bases remained unmatched. For the CDR3, the DNA is TGTGCCAGCAGCTGGATCGCGGGAGTCGACACCGGGGAGCTGTTTTTT. Amino acids: CASSWIAGVDTGELFF.

This clonotype appeared a few times. The chain combines TRBV7-2 with TRBJ2-7; D gene uncertain. Between the trimmed V and J ends, which lost 3 bases and 4 bases, there was a span of 13 bases. The CDR3 contains 14 residues. CDR1 is SGHTA and CDR2 is FQGNSA in the germline V gene. In nucleotides, the CDR3 is TGTGCCAGCAGCTTTCTTGCTTCACCGTACGAGCAGTACTTC. It is translated as CASSFLASPYEQYF.